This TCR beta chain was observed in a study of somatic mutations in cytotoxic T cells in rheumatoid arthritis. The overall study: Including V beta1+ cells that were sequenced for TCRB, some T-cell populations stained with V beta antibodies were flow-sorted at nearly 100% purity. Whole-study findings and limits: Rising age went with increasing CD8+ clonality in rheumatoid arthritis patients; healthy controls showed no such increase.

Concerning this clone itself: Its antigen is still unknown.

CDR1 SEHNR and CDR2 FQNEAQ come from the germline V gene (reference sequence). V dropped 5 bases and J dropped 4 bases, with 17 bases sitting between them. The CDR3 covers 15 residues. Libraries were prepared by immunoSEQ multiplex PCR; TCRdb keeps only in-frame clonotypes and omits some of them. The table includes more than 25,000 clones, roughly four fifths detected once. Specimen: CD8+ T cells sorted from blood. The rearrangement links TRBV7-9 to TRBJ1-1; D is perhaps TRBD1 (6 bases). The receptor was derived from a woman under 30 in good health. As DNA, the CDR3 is TGTGCCAGCAGCCCCTCTAGGGGGAGAGGCACTGAAGCTTTCTTT. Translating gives CASSPSRGRGTEAFF.